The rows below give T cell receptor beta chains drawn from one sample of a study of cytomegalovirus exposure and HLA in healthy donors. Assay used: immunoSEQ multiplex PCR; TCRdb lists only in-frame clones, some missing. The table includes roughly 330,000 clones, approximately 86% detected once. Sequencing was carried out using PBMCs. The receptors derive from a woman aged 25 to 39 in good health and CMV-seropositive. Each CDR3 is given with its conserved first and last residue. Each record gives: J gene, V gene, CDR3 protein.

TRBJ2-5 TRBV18 CASSRNSGGETQYF
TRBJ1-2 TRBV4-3 CASSQAGAGDGYTF
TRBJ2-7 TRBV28 CASSALAVLYEQYF
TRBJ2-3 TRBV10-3 CAISPTGGTDTQYF
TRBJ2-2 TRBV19 CASSTNSRITGELFF
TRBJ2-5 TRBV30 CAWRSGRRETQYF
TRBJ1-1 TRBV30 CAWSGAQPEAFF
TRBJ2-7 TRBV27 CASSVDRGYEQYF
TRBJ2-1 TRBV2 CASSRPYNEQFF
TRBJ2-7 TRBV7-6 CASSLAGNSYEQYF
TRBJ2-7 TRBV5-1 CASSIRDSTYEQYF
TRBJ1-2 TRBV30 CAWSVPGGSGYTF
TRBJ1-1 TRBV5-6 CASSPGTENTEAFF
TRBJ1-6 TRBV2 CASSAGDKNSPLHF
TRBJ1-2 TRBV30 CAWSPQGHANYGYTF
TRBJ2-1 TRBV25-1 CASSESGTGGARFF
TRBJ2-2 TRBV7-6 CASSLRAGGGTGELFF
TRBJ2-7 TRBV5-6 CASSLTLSSYEQYF
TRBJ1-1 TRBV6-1 CASSFRTGKNTEAFF
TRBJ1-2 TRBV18 CASSPPYPSSVQQGDLLGYTF
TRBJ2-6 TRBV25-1 CASSEYSGTGANVLTF
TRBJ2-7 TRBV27 CASSPGTGMYEQYF
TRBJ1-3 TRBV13 CASSLPGAGNTIYF
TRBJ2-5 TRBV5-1 CASSLEASFQETQYF
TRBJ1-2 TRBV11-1 CASSQGGRGYTF
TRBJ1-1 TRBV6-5 CASSRAGGTEAFF
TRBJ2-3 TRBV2 CASSGPSTDTQYF
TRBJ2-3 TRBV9 CASSAITDTQYF
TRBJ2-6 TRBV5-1 CASRIQGSGANVLTF
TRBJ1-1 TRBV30 CAWSPVGEAFF
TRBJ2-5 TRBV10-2 CASSVLETQYF
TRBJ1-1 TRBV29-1 CSGGQGEWTEAFF
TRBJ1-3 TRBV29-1 CSVVMAKGRNTIYF
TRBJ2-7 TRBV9 CASSVLRMILGEQYF
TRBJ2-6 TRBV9 CASSVPPGGGSGANVLTF
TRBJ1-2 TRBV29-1 CSVVAGADYGYTF
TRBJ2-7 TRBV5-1 CASSVADSTATEQYF
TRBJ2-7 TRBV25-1 CASSEIPGKSGQYF
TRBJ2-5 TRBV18 CASSRYRGEETQYF
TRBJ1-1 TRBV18 CASSPLPDRGGTEAFF
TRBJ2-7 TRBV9 CASSVGGARSEQYF
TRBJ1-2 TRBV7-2 CASGRQVYGYTF
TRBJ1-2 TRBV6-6 CASSYGAGGGGYTF
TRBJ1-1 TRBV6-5 CASSLGTEAFF
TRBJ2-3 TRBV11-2 CASSLRARGGTDTQYF